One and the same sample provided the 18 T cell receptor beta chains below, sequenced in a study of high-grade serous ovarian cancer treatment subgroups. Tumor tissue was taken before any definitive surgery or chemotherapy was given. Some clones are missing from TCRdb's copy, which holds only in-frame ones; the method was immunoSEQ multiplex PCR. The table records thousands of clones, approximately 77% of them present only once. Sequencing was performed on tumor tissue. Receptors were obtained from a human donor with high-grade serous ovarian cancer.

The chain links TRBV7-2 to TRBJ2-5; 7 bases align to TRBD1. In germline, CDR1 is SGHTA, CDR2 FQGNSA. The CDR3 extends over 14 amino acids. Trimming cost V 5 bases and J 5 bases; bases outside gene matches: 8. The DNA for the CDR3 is TGTGCCAGCAGCCCTGGCAGCAGGGGGGAGACCCAGTACTTC. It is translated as CASSPGSRGETQYF.

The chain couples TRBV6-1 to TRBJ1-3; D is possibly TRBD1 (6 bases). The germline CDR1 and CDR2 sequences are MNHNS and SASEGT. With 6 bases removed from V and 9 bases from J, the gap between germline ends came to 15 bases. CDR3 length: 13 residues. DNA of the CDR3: TGTGCCAGCAGGGGGGGCACACCCGTCACCATATATTTT. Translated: CASRGGTPVTIYF.

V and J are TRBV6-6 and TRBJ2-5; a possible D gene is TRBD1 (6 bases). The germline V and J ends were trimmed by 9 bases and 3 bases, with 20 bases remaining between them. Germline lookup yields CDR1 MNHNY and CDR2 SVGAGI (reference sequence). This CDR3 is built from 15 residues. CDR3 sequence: CASVTGFGRKETQYF. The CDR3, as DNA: TGTGCCAGTGTAACAGGGTTCGGACGTAAAGAGACCCAGTACTTC.

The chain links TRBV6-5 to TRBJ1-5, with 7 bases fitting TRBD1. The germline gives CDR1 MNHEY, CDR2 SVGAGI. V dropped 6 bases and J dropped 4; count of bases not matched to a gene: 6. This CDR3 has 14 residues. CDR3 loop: CASRPTGRNQPQHF. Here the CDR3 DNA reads TGTGCCAGCAGGCCGACAGGGAGGAATCAGCCCCAGCATTTT.

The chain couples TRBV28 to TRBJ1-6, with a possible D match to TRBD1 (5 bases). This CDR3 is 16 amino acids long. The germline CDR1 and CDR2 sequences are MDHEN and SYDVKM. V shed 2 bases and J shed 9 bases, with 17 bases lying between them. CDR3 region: CASSLVLGGDASPLHF. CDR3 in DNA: TGTGCCAGCAGTTTAGTTCTCGGAGGGGATGCTTCACCCCTCCACTTT. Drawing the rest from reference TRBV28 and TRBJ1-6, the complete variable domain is DVKVTQSSRYLVKRTGEKVFLECVQDMDHENMFWYRQDPGLGLRLIYFSYDVKMKEKGDIPEGYSVSREKKERFSLILESASTNQTSMYLCASSLVLGGDASPLHFGNGTRLTVT.

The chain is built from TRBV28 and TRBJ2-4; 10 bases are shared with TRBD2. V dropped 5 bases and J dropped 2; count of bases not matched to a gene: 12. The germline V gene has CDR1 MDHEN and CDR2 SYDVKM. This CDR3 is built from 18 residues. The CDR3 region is CASSKTSGIPRTKNIQYF. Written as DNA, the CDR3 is TGTGCCAGCAGTAAAACTAGCGGGATCCCTAGGACCAAAAACATTCAGTACTTC. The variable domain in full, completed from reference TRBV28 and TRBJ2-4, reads DVKVTQSSRYLVKRTGEKVFLECVQDMDHENMFWYRQDPGLGLRLIYFSYDVKMKEKGDIPEGYSVSREKKERFSLILESASTNQTSMYLCASSKTSGIPRTKNIQYFGAGTRLSVL.

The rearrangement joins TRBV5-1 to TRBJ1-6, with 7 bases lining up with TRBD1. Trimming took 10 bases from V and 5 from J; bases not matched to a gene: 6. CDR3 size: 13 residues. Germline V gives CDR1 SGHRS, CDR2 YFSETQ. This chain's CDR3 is CASQGVDNSPLHF. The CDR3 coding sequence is TGCGCCTCTCAGGGGGTGGATAATTCACCCCTCCACTTT.

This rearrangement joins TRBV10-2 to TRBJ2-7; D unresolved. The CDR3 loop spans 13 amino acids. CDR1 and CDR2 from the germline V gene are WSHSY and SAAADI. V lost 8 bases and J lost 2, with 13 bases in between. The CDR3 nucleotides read TGCGCCAGCTCCCCTCCAGGAACCTACGAGCAGTACTTC. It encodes CASSPPGTYEQYF.

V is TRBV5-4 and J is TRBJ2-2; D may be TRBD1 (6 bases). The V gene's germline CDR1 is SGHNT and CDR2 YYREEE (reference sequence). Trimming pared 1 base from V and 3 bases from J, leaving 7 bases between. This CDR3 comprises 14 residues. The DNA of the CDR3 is TGTGCCAGCAGCTTGAGGGGGTACACCGGGGAGCTGTTTTTT. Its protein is CASSLRGYTGELFF.

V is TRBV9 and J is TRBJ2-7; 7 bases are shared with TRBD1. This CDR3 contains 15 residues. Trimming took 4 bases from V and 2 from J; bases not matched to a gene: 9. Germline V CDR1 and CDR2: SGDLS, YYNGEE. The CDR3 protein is CASSRSGQTTYEQYF. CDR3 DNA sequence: TGTGCCAGCAGCCGGTCGGGACAGACAACCTACGAGCAGTACTTC.

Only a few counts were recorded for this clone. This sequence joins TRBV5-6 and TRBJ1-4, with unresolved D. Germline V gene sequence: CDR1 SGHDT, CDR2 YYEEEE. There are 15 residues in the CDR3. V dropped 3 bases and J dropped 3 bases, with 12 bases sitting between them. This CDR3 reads CASSYGSSSNEKLFF. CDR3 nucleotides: TGTGCCAGCAGCTACGGCAGCTCATCTAATGAAAAACTGTTTTTT.

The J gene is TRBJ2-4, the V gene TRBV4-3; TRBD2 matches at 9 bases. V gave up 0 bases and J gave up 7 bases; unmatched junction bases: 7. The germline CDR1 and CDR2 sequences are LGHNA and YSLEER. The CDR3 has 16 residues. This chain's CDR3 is CASSQEFSGSGNIQYF. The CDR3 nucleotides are TGCGCCAGCAGCCAAGAGTTTAGCGGGAGTGGGAACATTCAGTACTTC.

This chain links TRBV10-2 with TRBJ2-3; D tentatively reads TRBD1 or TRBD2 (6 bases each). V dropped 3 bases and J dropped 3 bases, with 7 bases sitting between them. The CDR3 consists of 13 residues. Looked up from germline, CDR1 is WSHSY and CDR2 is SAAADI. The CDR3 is CASSEGGTDTQYF. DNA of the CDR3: TGCGCCAGCAGTGAAGGGGGGACAGATACGCAGTATTTT.

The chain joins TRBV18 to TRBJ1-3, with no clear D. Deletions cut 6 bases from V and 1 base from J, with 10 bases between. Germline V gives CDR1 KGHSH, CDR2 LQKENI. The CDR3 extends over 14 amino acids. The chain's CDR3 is CASSPTASGNTIYF. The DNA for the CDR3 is TGTGCCAGCTCTCCAACAGCTTCTGGAAACACCATATATTTT.

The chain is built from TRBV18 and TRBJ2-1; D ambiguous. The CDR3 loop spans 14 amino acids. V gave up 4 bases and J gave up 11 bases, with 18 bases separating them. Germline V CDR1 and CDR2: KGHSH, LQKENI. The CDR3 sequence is CASSLPPVGQKQFF. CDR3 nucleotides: TGTGCCAGCTCACTCCCACCCGTAGGTCAGAAGCAGTTCTTC.

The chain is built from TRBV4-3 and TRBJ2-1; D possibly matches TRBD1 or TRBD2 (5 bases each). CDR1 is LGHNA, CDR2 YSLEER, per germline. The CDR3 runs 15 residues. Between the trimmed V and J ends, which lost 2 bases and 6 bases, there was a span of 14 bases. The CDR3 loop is CASSQYGDRLNEQFF. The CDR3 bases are TGCGCCAGCAGCCAATATGGGGACCGCCTCAATGAGCAGTTCTTC.

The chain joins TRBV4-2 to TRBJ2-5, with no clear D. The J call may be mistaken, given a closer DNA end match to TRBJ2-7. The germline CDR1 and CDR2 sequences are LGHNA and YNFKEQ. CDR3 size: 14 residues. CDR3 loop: CASSQDLVTREQYF. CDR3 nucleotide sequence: TGTGCCAGCAGCCAAGATCTAGTAACTCGCGAGCAGTACTTC.

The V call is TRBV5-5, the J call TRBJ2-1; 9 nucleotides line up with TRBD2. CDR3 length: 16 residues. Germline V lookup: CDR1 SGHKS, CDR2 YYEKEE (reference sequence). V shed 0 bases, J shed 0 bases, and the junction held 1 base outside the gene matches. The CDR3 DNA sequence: TGTGCCAGCAGCTTGGCTAGCGGGATCTCCTACAATGAGCAGTTCTTC. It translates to CASSLASGISYNEQFF.